The 22 T cell receptor beta chains presented below share a single source sample, sequenced in a study of CD8 T cells in ankylosing spondylitis. Via MiXCR, TCRdb re-called the 5' RACE reads, giving one row per CDR3 protein. The sample gives about 250,000 distinct CDR3 sequences, 18% of which show up once; around 32% is in the top ten. Sequencing was carried out using blood, either unsorted or a sorted T cell fraction (not recorded which). The receptors shown here come from a male donor with ankylosing spondylitis or in good health (not recorded which).

This chain connects TRBV4-1 to TRBJ2-7; D perhaps matches TRBD1 (5 bases). Germline V gene lookup returns CDR1 MGHRA and CDR2 YSYEKL. This CDR3 has 16 amino acids. V lost 1 base, J lost 5 bases, and 18 bases lay in between. Here the CDR3 reads CASSQVWAGMNHEQYF. CDR3 in DNA: TGCGCCAGCAGCCAAGTCTGGGCAGGGATGAATCACGAGCAGTACTTC.

This chain connects TRBV4-1 to TRBJ2-1, with TRBD2 identical over 8 bases. The CDR3 sequence is 16 residues long. Per the germline V gene, CDR1 is MGHRA and CDR2 is YSYEKL. Trimming cost V 0 bases and J 7 bases; bases outside gene matches: 8. CDR3 DNA sequence: TGCGCCAGCAGCCAAGATCTGAGCGGGAGAGGGAATGAGCAGTTCTTC. Translation gives CASSQDLSGRGNEQFF.

This chain connects TRBV5-1 to TRBJ2-2; 7 bases are shared with TRBD1. Germline CDR1 SGHRS, CDR2 YFSETQ. The CDR3 runs 16 residues. J was trimmed by 4 bases and V by 3 bases; bases with no gene match: 9. CDR3 DNA: TGCGCCAGCAGCTACAGGGGTAGAGGTACCACCGGGGAGCTGTTTTTT. This translates into CASSYRGRGTTGELFF. Supplemented by reference TRBV5-1 and TRBJ2-2, the full variable domain reads KAGVTQTPRYLIKTRGQQVTLSCSPISGHRSVSWYQQTPGQGLQFLFEYFSETQRNKGNFPGRFSGRQFSNSRSEMNVSTLELGDSALYLCASSYRGRGTTGELFFGEGSRLTVL.

The V gene is TRBV10-3, the J gene TRBJ2-1; 9 positions match TRBD1. The CDR3 runs 16 residues. J gave up 12 bases and V 2 bases, and 14 bases lay outside the gene matches. The V gene's germline CDR1 is ENHRY and CDR2 SYGVKD. The CDR3 DNA is TGTGCCATCAGTGAGACCGGGACAGGGACAGCTTTAGCGCAGTTCTTC. Protein sequence: CAISETGTGTALAQFF.

This clonotype was seen ten or more times. The V call is TRBV6-5, the J call TRBJ1-3, with D unresolved. Between the trimmed V and J ends, which lost 4 bases and 6 bases, there was a span of 7 bases. Germline V gene data show CDR1 as MNHEY and CDR2 as SVGAGI. The CDR3 extends over 12 amino acids. Here the CDR3 DNA reads TGTGCCAGCAGTTCGAATGAAAACACCATATATTTT. The encoded protein is CASSSNENTIYF.

In its sample, this clonotype was seen once. The V and J genes are TRBV5-5 and TRBJ1-1; D not resolved. Trimming cost V 3 bases and J 0 bases, with 12 bases left between them. Germline V CDR1 and CDR2: SGHKS, YYEKEE (reference sequence). The CDR3 is 15 residues long. The CDR3 sequence: CASSSNSWLNTEAFF. The CDR3 DNA is TGTGCCAGCAGCTCAAATTCTTGGTTGAACACTGAAGCTTTCTTT.

This clonotype was counted ten times or more. The V and J genes are TRBV29-1 and TRBJ2-7; the D is unclear. The germline gives CDR1 SQVTM, CDR2 ANQGSEA. The CDR3 is 12 residues long. The ends were cut back, 4 bases at V and 0 bases at J, with 7 bases in the middle. The CDR3 DNA sequence: TGCAGCGTTGGCCACAACTCCTACGAGCAGTACTTC. The encoded protein is CSVGHNSYEQYF.

The chain recombines TRBV10-3 with TRBJ1-1; no definite D call. CDR3 length equals 15 residues. V shed 1 base and J shed 3 bases, with 12 bases lying between them. Looked up from germline, CDR1 is ENHRY and CDR2 is SYGVKD. The CDR3 is CAISELMGFDTEAFF. Written as DNA, the CDR3 is TGTGCCATCAGTGAGTTAATGGGGTTTGACACTGAAGCTTTCTTT.

This clonotype was seen more than once but under ten times. This sequence joins TRBV11-1 and TRBJ1-1; D unclear. Germline assignment: CDR1 SGHAT and CDR2 FQDESV (reference sequence). The CDR3 length is 14 residues. Trimming took 2 bases from V and 1 from J, leaving 8 bases between them. CDR3 protein: CASSLNRQNTEAFF. CDR3 nucleotide sequence: TGTGCCAGCAGCTTAAATCGACAGAACACTGAAGCTTTCTTT.

V and J are TRBV11-2 and TRBJ2-7; a possible D gene is TRBD2 (6 bases). Germline V gene data show CDR1 as SGHAT and CDR2 as FQNNGV. V was trimmed by 5 bases and J by 3 bases, leaving 8 bases between them. CDR3 length equals 12 residues. The CDR3 nucleotides are TGTGCCAGCAGCGGAGGGCTCTACGAGCAGTACTTC. Translation: CASSGGLYEQYF.

Only a few counts were recorded for this clonotype. The chain joins TRBV11-2 to TRBJ2-3; D is perhaps TRBD1 or TRBD2 (5 bases each). Trimming pared 6 bases from V and 4 bases from J, leaving 17 bases between. The CDR3 is 15 residues long. Per germline, CDR1 SGHAT and CDR2 FQNNGV. CDR3 sequence reads: CASRPRSVGADTQYF. The CDR3 nucleotides are TGTGCCAGCAGGCCAAGATCCGTGGGGGCAGATACGCAGTATTTT.

The V and J genes are TRBV2 and TRBJ1-4, with 12 nucleotides matching TRBD1. The junction had 13 bases not matched to a gene; V was cut back by 8 bases and J by 9 bases. Germline V gives CDR1 SNHLY, CDR2 FYNNEI. CDR3 length: 16 residues. The DNA for the CDR3 is TGTGCCAGCTTGGGACAGGGGGCCAGTGGAGATCAAAAACTGTTTTTT. Translating gives CASLGQGASGDQKLFF.

In this sample, this clonotype turned up a few times. J is TRBJ2-5 and V is TRBV4-3, with 7 bases lining up with TRBD2. Unmatched junction bases numbered 3, after V lost 1 base and J lost 1 base. The CDR3 has 15 amino acids. Germline V lookup: CDR1 LGHNA, CDR2 YSLEER. The CDR3 region has the DNA TGCGCCAGCAGCCAAGCACTAGCGCCCCAAGAGACCCAGTACTTC. Amino acid sequence: CASSQALAPQETQYF.

This clonotype was observed a few times. CDR3 nucleotides: TGTGCCAGCAGTTCGGATGGAGGGAGCCCCCACAATGAGCAGTTCTTC. Translating gives CASSSDGGSPHNEQFF. The chain employs TRBV6-5 and TRBJ2-1, with D possibly being TRBD2 (6 bases). Trimming removed 4 bases at V and 5 bases at J, with 18 bases between. This CDR3 comprises 16 residues. Per germline, CDR1 MNHEY and CDR2 SVGAGI.

This sequence joins TRBV24-1 and TRBJ2-2; 7 bases map to TRBD2. V lost 4 bases to trimming and J lost 3 bases; unmatched junction nucleotides: 7. CDR1 is KGHDR, CDR2 SFDVKD, per germline. This CDR3 contains 16 residues. The CDR3 sequence: CATSDARAGDTGELFF. The CDR3 coding sequence is TGTGCCACCAGTGACGCCAGGGCGGGGGACACCGGGGAGCTGTTTTTT.

The chain is built from TRBV6-5 and TRBJ2-3; 7 positions agree with TRBD2. This CDR3 is 15 amino acids long. V gave up 2 bases and J gave up 6 bases; unmatched junction bases: 8. From germline, CDR1 is MNHEY and CDR2 SVGAGI. The CDR3 sequence is CASSYHGGKLDTQYF. CDR3 DNA sequence: TGTGCCAGCAGTTACCACGGGGGGAAGCTTGATACGCAGTATTTT.

This clonotype was observed a few times. J is TRBJ2-7 and V is TRBV27; the match to TRBD1 covers 7 bases. The CDR3 spans 13 residues. The germline CDR1 and CDR2 sequences are MNHEY and SMNVEV (reference sequence). After removal of 5 bases from V and 5 bases from J, the junction contained 6 bases not matched to a gene. CDR3: CASSPTGYHEQYF. In nucleotides, the CDR3 is TGTGCCAGCAGTCCGACAGGGTACCACGAGCAGTACTTC.

The CDR3 spells CSVGSGRAGTQYF. In DNA form, the CDR3 reads TGCAGCGTTGGAAGCGGGAGGGCCGGTACGCAGTATTTT. V gene TRBV29-1 combines with J gene TRBJ2-3; 10 bases agree with TRBD2. The trim removed 4 bases at V and 8 bases at J, leaving 6 bases unmatched. The CDR3 has 13 residues. From germline, CDR1 is SQVTM and CDR2 ANQGSEA.

This clonotype has a handful of counts. This rearrangement joins TRBV6-2 or TRBV6-3 to TRBJ2-1; D possibly corresponds to TRBD2 (5 bases). The germline V gene encodes CDR1 MNHEY and CDR2 SVGEGT. V dropped 0 bases and J dropped 9 bases, with 9 bases sitting between them. The CDR3 runs 13 residues. CDR3 nucleotides: TGTGCCAGCAGTTACTCCGCGGGTGGTGAGCAGTTCTTC. Protein sequence: CASSYSAGGEQFF.

Only a few counts were recorded for this clonotype. This sequence joins TRBV15 and TRBJ1-1; D is perhaps TRBD1 (5 bases). V was pared by 1 base and J by 6 bases, with 15 bases between. The CDR3 extends over 15 amino acids. The germline CDR1 and CDR2 sequences are LNHNV and YYDKDF (reference sequence). The CDR3 protein is CATSRAGAGYAEAFF. As DNA, the CDR3 is TGTGCCACCAGCAGAGCCGGGGCAGGGTATGCTGAAGCTTTCTTT.

V and J are TRBV7-6 and TRBJ1-2, with 10 bases identical to TRBD1. The V segment lost 3 bases and the J segment 4 bases; nucleotides outside the gene matches: 2. Germline-derived CDR1 and CDR2 are SGHVS and FNYEAQ. The CDR3 covers 14 residues. In DNA form, the CDR3 reads TGTGCCAGCAGCTTGGGACAGGGGATCTATGGCTACACCTTC. It translates to CASSLGQGIYGYTF.

The chain couples TRBV20-1 to TRBJ2-1, with a possible D match to TRBD2 (6 bases). The CDR3 covers 15 residues. Germline assignment: CDR1 DFQATT and CDR2 SNEGSKA (reference sequence). Trimming cost V 1 base and J 3 bases, with 13 bases left between them. CDR3 in DNA: TGCAGTGCTAGAGTCGGACTAACCCACTACAATGAGCAGTTCTTC. This sequence encodes CSARVGLTHYNEQFF.